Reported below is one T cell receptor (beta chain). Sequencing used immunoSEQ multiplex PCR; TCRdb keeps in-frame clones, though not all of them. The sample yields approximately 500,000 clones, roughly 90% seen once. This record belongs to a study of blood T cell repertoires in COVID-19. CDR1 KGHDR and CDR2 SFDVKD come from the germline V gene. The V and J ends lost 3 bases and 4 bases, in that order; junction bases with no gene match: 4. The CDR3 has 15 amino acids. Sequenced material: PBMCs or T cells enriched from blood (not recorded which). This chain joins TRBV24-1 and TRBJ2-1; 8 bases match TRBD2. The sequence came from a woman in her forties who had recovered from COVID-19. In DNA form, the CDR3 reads TGTGCCACCAGTGATCGGGAGGGGAGATACAATGAGCAGTTCTTC. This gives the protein CATSDREGRYNEQFF.